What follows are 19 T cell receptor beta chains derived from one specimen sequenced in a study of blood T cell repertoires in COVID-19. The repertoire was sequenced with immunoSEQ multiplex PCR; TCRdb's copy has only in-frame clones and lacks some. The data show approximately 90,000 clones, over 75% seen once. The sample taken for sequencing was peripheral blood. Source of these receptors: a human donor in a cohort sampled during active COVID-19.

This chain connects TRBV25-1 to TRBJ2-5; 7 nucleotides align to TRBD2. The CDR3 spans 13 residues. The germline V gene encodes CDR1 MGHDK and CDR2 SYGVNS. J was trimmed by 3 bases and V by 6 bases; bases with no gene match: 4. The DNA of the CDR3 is TGTGCCAGCAGGGGGACTAATAAAGAGACCCAGTACTTC. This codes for CASRGTNKETQYF.

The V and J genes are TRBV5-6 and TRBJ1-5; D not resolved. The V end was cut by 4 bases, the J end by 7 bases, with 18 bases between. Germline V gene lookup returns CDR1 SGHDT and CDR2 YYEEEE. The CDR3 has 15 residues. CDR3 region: CASSGPGEGSQPQHF. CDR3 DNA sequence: TGTGCCAGCAGCGGACCCGGGGAAGGTAGCCAGCCCCAGCATTTT.

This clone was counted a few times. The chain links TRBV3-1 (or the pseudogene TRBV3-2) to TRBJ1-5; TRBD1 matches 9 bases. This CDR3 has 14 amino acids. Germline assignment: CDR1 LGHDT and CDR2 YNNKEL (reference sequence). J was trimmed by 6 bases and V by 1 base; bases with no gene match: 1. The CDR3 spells CASSQGTGAQPQHF. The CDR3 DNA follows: TGTGCCAGCAGCCAAGGGACAGGGGCTCAGCCCCAGCATTTT.

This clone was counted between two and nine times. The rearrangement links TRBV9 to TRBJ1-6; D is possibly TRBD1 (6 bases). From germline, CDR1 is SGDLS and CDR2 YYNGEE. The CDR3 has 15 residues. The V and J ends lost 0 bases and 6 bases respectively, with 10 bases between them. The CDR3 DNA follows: TGTGCCAGCAGCGTAGGGGAGGGGGGTAATTCACCCCTCCACTTT. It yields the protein CASSVGEGGNSPLHF.

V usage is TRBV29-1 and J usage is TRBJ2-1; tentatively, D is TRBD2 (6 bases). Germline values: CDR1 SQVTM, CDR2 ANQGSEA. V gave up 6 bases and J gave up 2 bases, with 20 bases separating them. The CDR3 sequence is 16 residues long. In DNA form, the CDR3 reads TGCAGCGTGGCCCCCGCAGTTAGCGGTCCCTACAATGAGCAGTTCTTC. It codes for CSVAPAVSGPYNEQFF.

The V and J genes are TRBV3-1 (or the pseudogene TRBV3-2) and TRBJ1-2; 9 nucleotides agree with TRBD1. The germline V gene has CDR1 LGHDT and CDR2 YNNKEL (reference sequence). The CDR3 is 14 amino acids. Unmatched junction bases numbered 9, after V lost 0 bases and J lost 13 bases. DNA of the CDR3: TGTGCCAGCAGCCAAGAAAGGACAGGGGTATTTCGCACCTTC. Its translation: CASSQERTGVFRTF.

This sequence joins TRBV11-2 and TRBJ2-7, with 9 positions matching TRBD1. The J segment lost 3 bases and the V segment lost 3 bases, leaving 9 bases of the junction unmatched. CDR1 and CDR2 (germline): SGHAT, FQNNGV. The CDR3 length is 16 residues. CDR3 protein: CASSLAAGTGYYEQYF. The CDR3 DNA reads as TGTGCCAGCAGCTTGGCCGCCGGGACAGGGTACTACGAGCAGTACTTC.

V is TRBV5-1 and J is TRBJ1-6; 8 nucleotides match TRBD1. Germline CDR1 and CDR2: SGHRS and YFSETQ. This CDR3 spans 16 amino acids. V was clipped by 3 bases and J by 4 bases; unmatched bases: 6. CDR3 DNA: TGCGCCAGCAGCTCGACAGGGGACTTATATAATTCACCCCTCCACTTT. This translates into CASSSTGDLYNSPLHF. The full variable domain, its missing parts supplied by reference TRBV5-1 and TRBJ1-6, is KAGVTQTPRYLIKTRGQQVTLSCSPISGHRSVSWYQQTPGQGLQFLFEYFSETQRNKGNFPGRFSGRQFSNSRSEMNVSTLELGDSALYLCASSSTGDLYNSPLHFGNGTRLTVT.

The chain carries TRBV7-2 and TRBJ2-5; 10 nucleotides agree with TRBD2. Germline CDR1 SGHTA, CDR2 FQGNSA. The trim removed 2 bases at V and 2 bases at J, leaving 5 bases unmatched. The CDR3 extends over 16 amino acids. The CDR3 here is CASSLFATSGQETQYF. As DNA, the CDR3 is TGTGCCAGCAGCTTATTCGCGACTAGCGGGCAAGAGACCCAGTACTTC.

For the CDR3, the DNA is TGTGCCACCAGTGATGGGACTAGCGGGGGGGCAGAGACCCAGTACTTC. This gives the protein CATSDGTSGGAETQYF. V usage is TRBV24-1 and J usage is TRBJ2-5, with 16 bases aligning to TRBD2. The CDR3 is 16 residues long. From germline, CDR1 is KGHDR and CDR2 SFDVKD. Trimming cost V 3 bases and J 4 bases; bases outside gene matches: 1.

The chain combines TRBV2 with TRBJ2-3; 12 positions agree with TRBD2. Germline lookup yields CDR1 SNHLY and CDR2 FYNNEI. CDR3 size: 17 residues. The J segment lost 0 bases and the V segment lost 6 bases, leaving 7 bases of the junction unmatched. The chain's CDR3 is CASRRLAGAYSTDTQYF. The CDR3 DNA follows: TGTGCCAGCAGAAGACTAGCGGGGGCTTACAGCACAGATACGCAGTATTTT.

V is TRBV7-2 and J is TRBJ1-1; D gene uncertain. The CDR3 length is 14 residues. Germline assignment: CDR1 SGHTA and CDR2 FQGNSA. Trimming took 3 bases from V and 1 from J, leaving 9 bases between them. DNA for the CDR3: TGTGCCAGCAGCTTTCTCTTTTCGAACACTGAAGCTTTCTTT. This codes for CASSFLFSNTEAFF.

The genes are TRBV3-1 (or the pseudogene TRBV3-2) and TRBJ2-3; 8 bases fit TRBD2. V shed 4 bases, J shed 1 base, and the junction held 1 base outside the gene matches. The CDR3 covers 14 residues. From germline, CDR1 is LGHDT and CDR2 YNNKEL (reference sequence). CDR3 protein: CASSPAGGTDTQYF. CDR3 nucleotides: TGTGCCAGCAGCCCAGCGGGGGGCACAGATACGCAGTATTTT.

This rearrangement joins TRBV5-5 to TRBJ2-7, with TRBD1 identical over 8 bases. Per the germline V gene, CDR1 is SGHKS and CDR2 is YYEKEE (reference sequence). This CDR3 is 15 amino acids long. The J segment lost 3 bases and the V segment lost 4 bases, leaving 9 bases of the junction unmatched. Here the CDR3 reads CASSAQDRAIYEQYF. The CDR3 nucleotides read TGTGCCAGCAGCGCCCAGGACAGGGCAATCTACGAGCAGTACTTC.

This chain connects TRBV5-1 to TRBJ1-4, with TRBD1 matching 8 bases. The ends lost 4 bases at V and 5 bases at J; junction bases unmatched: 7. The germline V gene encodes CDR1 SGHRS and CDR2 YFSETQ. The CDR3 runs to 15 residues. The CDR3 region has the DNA TGCGCCAGCAGCGCAACAGGGGGTCGGAATGAAAAACTGTTTTTT. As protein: CASSATGGRNEKLFF.

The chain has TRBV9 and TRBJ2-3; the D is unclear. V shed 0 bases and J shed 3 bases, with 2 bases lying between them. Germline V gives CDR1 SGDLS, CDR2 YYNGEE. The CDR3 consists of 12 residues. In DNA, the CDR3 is TGTGCCAGCAGCGTAGCTACAGATACGCAGTATTTT. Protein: CASSVATDTQYF.

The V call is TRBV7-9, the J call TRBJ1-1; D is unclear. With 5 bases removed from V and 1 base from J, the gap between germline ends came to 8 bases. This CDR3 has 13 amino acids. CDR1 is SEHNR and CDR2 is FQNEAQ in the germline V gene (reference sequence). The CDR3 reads CASSNRQNTEAFF. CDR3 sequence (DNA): TGTGCCAGCAGCAACCGACAGAACACTGAAGCTTTCTTT.

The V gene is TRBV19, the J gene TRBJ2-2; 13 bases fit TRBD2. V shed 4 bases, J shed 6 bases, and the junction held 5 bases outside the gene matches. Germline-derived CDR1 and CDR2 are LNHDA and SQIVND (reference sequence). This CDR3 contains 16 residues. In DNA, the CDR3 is TGTGCCAGTAGTAGTACTAGCGGGGGGGCCCCCGGGGAGCTGTTTTTT. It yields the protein CASSSTSGGAPGELFF. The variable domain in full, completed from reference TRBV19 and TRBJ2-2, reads DGGITQSPKYLFRKEGQNVTLSCEQNLNHDAMYWYRQDPGQGLRLIYYSQIVNDFQKGDIAEGYSVSREKKESFPLTVTSAQKNPTAFYLCASSSTSGGAPGELFFGEGSRLTVL.

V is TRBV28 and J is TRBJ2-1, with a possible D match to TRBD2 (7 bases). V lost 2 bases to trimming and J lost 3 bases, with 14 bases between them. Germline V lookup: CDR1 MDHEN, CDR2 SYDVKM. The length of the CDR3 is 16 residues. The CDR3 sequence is CASSLRGGGFYNEQFF. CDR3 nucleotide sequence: TGTGCCAGCAGTTTAAGAGGGGGGGGTTTCTACAATGAGCAGTTCTTC.